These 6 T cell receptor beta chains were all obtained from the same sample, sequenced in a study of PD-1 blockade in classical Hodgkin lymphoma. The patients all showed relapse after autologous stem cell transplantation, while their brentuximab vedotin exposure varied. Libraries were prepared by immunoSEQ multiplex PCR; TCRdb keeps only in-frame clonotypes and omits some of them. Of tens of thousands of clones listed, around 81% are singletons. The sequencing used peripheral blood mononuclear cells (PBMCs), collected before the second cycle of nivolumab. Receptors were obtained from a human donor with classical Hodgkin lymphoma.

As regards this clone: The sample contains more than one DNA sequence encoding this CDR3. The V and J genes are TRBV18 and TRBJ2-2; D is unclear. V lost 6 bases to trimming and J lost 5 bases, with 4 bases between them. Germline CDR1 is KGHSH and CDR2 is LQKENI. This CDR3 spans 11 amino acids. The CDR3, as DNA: TGTGCCAGCTCTCCTACCGGGGAGCTGTTTTTT. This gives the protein CASSPTGELFF.

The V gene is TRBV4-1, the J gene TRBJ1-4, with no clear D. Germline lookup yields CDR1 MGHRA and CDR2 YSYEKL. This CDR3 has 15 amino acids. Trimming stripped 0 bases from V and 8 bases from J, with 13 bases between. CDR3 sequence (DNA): TGCGCCAGCAGCCAAGATCAGACGGTCTTGGAAAAACTGTTTTTT. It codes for CASSQDQTVLEKLFF.

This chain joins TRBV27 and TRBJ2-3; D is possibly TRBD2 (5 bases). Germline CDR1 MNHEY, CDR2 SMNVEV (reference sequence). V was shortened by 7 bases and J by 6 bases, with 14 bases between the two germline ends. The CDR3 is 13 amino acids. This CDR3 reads CASTASWRDTQYF. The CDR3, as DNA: TGTGCCAGCACTGCGTCCTGGAGGGATACGCAGTATTTT.

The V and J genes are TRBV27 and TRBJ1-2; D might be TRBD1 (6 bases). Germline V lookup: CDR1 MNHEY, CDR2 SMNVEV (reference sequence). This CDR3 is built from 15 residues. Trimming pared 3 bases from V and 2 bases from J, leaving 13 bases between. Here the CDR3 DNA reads TGTGCCAGCAGTTTGTCAGGACAGCTAAACTATGGCTACACCTTC. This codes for CASSLSGQLNYGYTF.

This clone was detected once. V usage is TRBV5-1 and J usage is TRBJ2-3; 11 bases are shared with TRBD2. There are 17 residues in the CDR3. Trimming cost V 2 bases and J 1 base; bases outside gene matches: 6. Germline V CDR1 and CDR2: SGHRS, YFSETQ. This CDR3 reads CASSFGPGLAGTDTQYF. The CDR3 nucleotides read TGCGCCAGCAGCTTTGGTCCGGGACTAGCGGGCACAGATACGCAGTATTTT.

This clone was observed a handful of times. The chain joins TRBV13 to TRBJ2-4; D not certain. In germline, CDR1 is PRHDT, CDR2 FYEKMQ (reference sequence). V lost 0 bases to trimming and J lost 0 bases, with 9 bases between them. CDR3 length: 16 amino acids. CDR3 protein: CASSLGQRLAKNIQYF. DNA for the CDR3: TGTGCCAGCAGCTTAGGCCAGAGACTAGCCAAAAACATTCAGTACTTC.